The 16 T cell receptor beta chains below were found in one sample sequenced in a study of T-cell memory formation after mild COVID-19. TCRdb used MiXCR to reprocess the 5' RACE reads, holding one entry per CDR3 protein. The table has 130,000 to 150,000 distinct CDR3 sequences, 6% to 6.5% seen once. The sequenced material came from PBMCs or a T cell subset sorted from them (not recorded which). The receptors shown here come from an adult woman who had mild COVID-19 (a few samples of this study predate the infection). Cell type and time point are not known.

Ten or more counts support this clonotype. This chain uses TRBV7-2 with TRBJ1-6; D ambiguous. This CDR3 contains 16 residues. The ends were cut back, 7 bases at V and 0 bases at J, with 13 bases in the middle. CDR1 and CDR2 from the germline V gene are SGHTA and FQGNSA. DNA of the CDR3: TGTGCCAGCACCCCTATCAGGTTCTCCTATAATTCACCCCTCCACTTT. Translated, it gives CASTPIRFSYNSPLHF.

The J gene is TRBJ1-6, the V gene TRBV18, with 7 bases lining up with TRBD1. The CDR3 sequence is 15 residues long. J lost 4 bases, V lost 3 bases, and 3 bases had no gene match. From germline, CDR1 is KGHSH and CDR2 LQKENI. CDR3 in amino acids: CASSPPGQYNSPLHF. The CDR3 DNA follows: TGTGCCAGCTCACCTCCGGGACAGTATAATTCACCCCTCCACTTT.

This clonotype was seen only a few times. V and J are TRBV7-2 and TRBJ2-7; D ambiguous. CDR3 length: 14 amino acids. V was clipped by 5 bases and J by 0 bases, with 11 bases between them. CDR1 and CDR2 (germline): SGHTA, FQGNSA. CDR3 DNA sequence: TGTGCCAGCAGCCCCTATCTGAGCTCCTACGAGCAGTACTTC. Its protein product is CASSPYLSSYEQYF.

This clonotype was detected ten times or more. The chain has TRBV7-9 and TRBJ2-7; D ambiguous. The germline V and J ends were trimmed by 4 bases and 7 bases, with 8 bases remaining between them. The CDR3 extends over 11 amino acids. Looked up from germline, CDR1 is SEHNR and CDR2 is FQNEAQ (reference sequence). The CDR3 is CASSSNMEQYF. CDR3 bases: TGTGCCAGCAGCTCGAACATGGAGCAGTACTTC.

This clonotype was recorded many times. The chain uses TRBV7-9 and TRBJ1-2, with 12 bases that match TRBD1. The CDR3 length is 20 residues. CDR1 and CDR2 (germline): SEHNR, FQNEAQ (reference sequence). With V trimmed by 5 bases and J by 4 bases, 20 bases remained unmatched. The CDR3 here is CASSDQGTRDRGPWSYGYTF. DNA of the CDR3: TGTGCCAGCAGCGACCAGGGAACCCGGGACAGGGGGCCCTGGAGCTATGGCTACACCTTC.

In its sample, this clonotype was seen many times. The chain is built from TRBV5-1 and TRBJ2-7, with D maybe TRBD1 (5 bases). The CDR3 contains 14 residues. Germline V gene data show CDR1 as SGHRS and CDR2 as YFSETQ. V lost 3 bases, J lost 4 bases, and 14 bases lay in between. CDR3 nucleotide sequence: TGCGCCAGCAGCTCCCCAGGGAATTATTACGAGCAGTACTTC. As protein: CASSSPGNYYEQYF.

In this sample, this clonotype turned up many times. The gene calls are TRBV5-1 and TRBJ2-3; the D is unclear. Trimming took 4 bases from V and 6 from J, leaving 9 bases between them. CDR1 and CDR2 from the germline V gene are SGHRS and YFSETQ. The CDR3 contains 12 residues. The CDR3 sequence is CASSPPADTQYF. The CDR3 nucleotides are TGCGCCAGCAGCCCGCCCGCGGATACGCAGTATTTT.

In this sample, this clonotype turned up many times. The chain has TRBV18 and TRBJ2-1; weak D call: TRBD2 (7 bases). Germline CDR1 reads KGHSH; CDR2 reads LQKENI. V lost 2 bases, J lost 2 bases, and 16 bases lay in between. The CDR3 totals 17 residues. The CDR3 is CASSPVTAGAAYNEQFF. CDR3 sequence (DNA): TGTGCCAGCTCACCAGTAACCGCGGGGGCCGCCTACAATGAGCAGTTCTTC.

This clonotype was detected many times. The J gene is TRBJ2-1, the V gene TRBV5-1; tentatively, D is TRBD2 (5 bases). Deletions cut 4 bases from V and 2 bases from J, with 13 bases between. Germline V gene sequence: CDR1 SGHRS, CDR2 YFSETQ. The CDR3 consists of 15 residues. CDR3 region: CASSQTPGAYNEQFF. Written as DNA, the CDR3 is TGCGCCAGCAGCCAAACTCCCGGGGCCTACAATGAGCAGTTCTTC.

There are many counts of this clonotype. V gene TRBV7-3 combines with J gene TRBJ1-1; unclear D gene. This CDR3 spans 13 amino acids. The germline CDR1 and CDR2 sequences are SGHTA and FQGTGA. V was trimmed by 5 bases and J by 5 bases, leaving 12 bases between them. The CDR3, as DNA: TGTGCCAGCAGCAACAATGGTGGGACTGAAGCTTTCTTT. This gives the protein CASSNNGGTEAFF.

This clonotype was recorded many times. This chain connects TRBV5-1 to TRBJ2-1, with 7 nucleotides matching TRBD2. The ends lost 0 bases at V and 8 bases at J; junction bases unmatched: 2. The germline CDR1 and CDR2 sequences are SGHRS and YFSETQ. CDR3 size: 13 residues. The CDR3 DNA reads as TGCGCCAGCAGCTTGGAGGGGAGGGATGAGCAGTTCTTC. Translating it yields CASSLEGRDEQFF. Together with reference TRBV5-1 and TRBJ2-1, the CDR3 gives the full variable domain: KAGVTQTPRYLIKTRGQQVTLSCSPISGHRSVSWYQQTPGQGLQFLFEYFSETQRNKGNFPGRFSGRQFSNSRSEMNVSTLELGDSALYLCASSLEGRDEQFFGPGTRLTVL.

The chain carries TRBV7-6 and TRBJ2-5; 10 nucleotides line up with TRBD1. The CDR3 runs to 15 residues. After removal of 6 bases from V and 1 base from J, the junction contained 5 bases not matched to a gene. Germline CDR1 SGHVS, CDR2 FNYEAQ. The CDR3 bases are TGTGCCAGCAGACCCGGGACAGGGGTCCAAGAGACCCAGTACTTC. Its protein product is CASRPGTGVQETQYF.

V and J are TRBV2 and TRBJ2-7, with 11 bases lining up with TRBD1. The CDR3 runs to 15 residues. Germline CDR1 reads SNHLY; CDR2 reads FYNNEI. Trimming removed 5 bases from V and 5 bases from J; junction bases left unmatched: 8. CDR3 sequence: CASSKEDRGPHEQYF. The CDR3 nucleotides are TGTGCCAGCAGTAAAGAGGACAGGGGGCCCCACGAGCAGTACTTC.

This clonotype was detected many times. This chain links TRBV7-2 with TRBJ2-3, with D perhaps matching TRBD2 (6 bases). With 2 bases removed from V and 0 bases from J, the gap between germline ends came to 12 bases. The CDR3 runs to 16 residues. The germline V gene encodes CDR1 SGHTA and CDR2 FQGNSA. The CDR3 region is CASSLLGGSSTDTQYF. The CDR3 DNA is TGTGCCAGCAGCTTACTTGGGGGGTCTAGCACAGATACGCAGTATTTT.

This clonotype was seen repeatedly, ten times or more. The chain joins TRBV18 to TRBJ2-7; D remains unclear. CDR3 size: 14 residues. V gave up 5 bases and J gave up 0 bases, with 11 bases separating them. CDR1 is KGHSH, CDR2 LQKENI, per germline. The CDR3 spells CASSLSGSSYEQYF. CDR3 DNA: TGTGCCAGCTCATTATCCGGTAGCTCCTACGAGCAGTACTTC.

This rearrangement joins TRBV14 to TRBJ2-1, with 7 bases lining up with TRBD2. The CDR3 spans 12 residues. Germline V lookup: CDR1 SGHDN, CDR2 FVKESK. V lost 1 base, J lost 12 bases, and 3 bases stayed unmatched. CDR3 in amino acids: CASSQGPGGQFF. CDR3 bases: TGTGCCAGCAGCCAAGGGCCGGGGGGGCAGTTCTTC.